Listed below are T cell receptor beta chains from one sample, sequenced in a study of T cell responses to AZD1222 COVID-19 vaccine. TCRdb's copy holds only in-frame clones and misses some; the assay was immunoSEQ multiplex PCR. The sample shows 150,000 to 170,000 clones, approximately 90% of them seen only once. Sequences were derived from peripheral blood, sampled on day 0 of AZD1222 vaccination. Source of these receptors: an adult in good health. Each CDR3 is given with its conserved first and last residue. The D gene is left open where the match is weak. Expanded clones get a size class; other rows say once, few or many, or leave the size out.

J gene	D gene	clone size	V gene	CDR3 DNA	CDR3 protein
TRBJ1-2	NA	NA	TRBV9	TGTGCCAGCAGCGTAGCTACGACTAACTATGGCTACACCTTC	CASSVATTNYGYTF
TRBJ2-7	TRBD1	NA	TRBV5-1	TGCGCCAGCAGCTTGGCGCCGGGACAGCCCTACGAGCAGTACTTC	CASSLAPGQPYEQYF
TRBJ2-7	TRBD2	NA	TRBV28	TGTGCCAGCACCGTCAGTAGCGGGGGGCCGGGATACGAGCAGTACTTC	CASTVSSGGPGYEQYF
TRBJ1-2	NA	NA	TRBV4-3	TGCGCCAGCAGCCAAGACCTTGCCCCGTTGGGTGGCTACACCTTC	CASSQDLAPLGGYTF
TRBJ1-5	NA	once	TRBV6-5	TGTGCCAGCAGCGAGAGCAATCAGCCCCAGCATTTT	CASSESNQPQHF
TRBJ1-4	NA	NA	TRBV5-6	TGTGCCAGCAGCTTGCGCAGGGATGAAAAACTGTTTTTT	CASSLRRDEKLFF
TRBJ1-5	TRBD1	NA	TRBV7-9	TGTGCCAGCAGCATTACAGGGGTCAATCAGCCCCAGCATTTT	CASSITGVNQPQHF
TRBJ1-1	NA	NA	TRBV25-1	TGTGCCAGCAGTGATTCCAGGGGTAATTCTGAAGCTTTCTTT	CASSDSRGNSEAFF
TRBJ2-3	TRBD2	NA	TRBV6-2/TRBV6-3	TGTGCCAGCAGCCACCCACTAGCGGGGGGGCTTAGCACAGATACGCAGTATTTT	CASSHPLAGGLSTDTQYF
TRBJ2-7	NA	NA	TRBV6-1	TGTGCCAGCAGTAGGGACACTCCGAATTCCTACGAGCAGTACTTC	CASSRDTPNSYEQYF
TRBJ1-5	NA	NA	TRBV4-2	TGTGCCAGCAGCCAAGATCAGCTAAATCAGCCCCAGCATTTT	CASSQDQLNQPQHF
TRBJ2-1	TRBD2	NA	TRBV29-1	TGCAGCGTTGCCGGGGGGGAAGTCTACAATGAGCAGTTCTTC	CSVAGGEVYNEQFF
TRBJ1-2	TRBD1	NA	TRBV18	TGTGCCAGCTCACCTACGACAGGGTCAAACTATGGCTACACCTTC	CASSPTTGSNYGYTF
TRBJ2-3	TRBD2	NA	TRBV5-6	TGTGCCAGCAGCTTGGTGGGGAGCGGGGCTGGCACAGATACGCAGTATTTT	CASSLVGSGAGTDTQYF
TRBJ1-2	NA	NA	TRBV28	TGTGCCAGCAGTTCCGGAGTTGACTATGGCTACACCTTC	CASSSGVDYGYTF
TRBJ2-7	NA	NA	TRBV9	TGTGCCAGCAGCCTCTTTGGAGGAGGGAGCTCCTACGAGCAGTACTTC	CASSLFGGGSSYEQYF
TRBJ1-2	NA	NA	TRBV13	TGTGCCAGCAGCCCGATAATCTCAGAGGGCTATGGCTACACCTTC	CASSPIISEGYGYTF
TRBJ1-3	NA	NA	TRBV19	TGTGCCAGTAACCTTAACCGGGACGAAAGAAACACCATATATTTT	CASNLNRDERNTIYF
TRBJ1-1	TRBD1	NA	TRBV6-2/TRBV6-3	TGTGCCAGCACCCCCACAGGGGGGATGAACACTGAAGCTTTCTTT	CASTPTGGMNTEAFF
TRBJ2-7	NA	few	TRBV2	TGTGCCAGCAGTGACGTCAGTTACGAGCAGTACTTC	CASSDVSYEQYF
TRBJ2-7	NA	NA	TRBV12-3/TRBV12-4	TGTGCCAGCAGTTTAGGCACCTTCTACGAGCAGTACTTC	CASSLGTFYEQYF
TRBJ1-5	NA	NA	TRBV7-3	TGTGCCAGCAGCTTAGATAGTCGTCCCGGTTATAGCAATCAGCCCCAGCATTTT	CASSLDSRPGYSNQPQHF
TRBJ2-7	TRBD2	NA	TRBV3-1/TRBV3-2	TGTGCCAGCAGCCAAGAGGGACTAGCGGGGGGGGATTCTTACGAGCAGTACTTC	CASSQEGLAGGDSYEQYF
TRBJ2-5	TRBD2	NA	TRBV2	TGTGCCAGCTCCGTTTTAGGGACTAGGCCTGAGACCCAGTACTTC	CASSVLGTRPETQYF
TRBJ2-2	NA	NA	TRBV19	TGTGCCAGTATGACAGTGAACTCGAACACCGGGGAGCTGTTTTTT	CASMTVNSNTGELFF
TRBJ2-7	TRBD1	NA	TRBV6-5	TGTGCCAGCAGAAAGGGACAGGCTGGCGAGCAGTACTTC	CASRKGQAGEQYF
TRBJ2-1	NA	NA	TRBV19	TGTGCCAGTAGTATAGCGGCTAGTTCGTGGGGGGCTGACAATGAGCAGTTCTTC	CASSIAASSWGADNEQFF
TRBJ1-1	NA	once	TRBV11-3	TGTGCCAGCAGCACCCTAGCAGGGGAGTCGGACACTGAAGCTTTCTTT	CASSTLAGESDTEAFF
TRBJ2-7	TRBD2	once	TRBV7-2	TGTGCCAGCAGCCCGCGGGGGGCCGTTTCCTACGAGCAGTACTTC	CASSPRGAVSYEQYF
TRBJ2-3	NA	NA	TRBV2	TGTGCCAGCAGTGGCCAGGGACTGGTTACGCAGTATTTT	CASSGQGLVTQYF
TRBJ1-2	NA	NA	TRBV12-3/TRBV12-4	TGTGCCAGCAGTGGACACAATAACTATGGCTACACCTTC	CASSGHNNYGYTF
TRBJ2-7	TRBD2	NA	TRBV12-3/TRBV12-4	TGTGCCAGCAGTCGCGGGGGTTGGCAGTACTTC	CASSRGGWQYF
TRBJ1-1	NA	NA	TRBV15	TGTGCCACCAGCGCATCCCCGGTCCTTATAATGAACACTGAAGCTTTCTTT	CATSASPVLIMNTEAFF
TRBJ1-1	TRBD1	once	TRBV27	TGTGCCAGCAGGGGGACAGGGAACACTGAAGCTTTCTTT	CASRGTGNTEAFF
TRBJ2-7	NA	NA	TRBV9	TGTGCCAGCAGCGCTTCTCCTGGGGGCGAATACGAGCAGTACTTC	CASSASPGGEYEQYF
TRBJ1-5	NA	NA	TRBV7-2	TGTGCCAGCAGCTTAGCGTTTGGTACGGGGAGTCAGCCCCAGCATTTT	CASSLAFGTGSQPQHF
TRBJ2-2	NA	NA	TRBV3-1/TRBV3-2	TGTGCCAGCAGCCAAAACAGGAACACCGGGGAGCTGTTTTTT	CASSQNRNTGELFF
TRBJ2-7	NA	NA	TRBV11-3	TGTGCCAGCAGCTTATTCCACGGCTACGAGCAGTACTTC	CASSLFHGYEQYF
TRBJ2-2	TRBD1	NA	TRBV6-5	TGTGCCAGCAGGAACAGGGGAATCGACACCGGGGAGCTGTTTTTT	CASRNRGIDTGELFF
TRBJ1-2	NA	once	TRBV19	TGTGCCAGTAGTGCCCTACAGGGAACCAAAGGAGATGGCTACACCTTC	CASSALQGTKGDGYTF
TRBJ1-6	NA	NA	TRBV6-2/TRBV6-3	TGTGCCAGCAGTTACCTGGACAGCAATTCACCCCTCCACTTT	CASSYLDSNSPLHF
TRBJ2-3	TRBD2	NA	TRBV7-8	TGTGCCAGCAGCTTAAGGGACTACAGCACAGATACGCAGTATTTT	CASSLRDYSTDTQYF
TRBJ2-5	NA	NA	TRBV18	TGTGCCAGCTCACCAGGAGAAGAGACCCAGTACTTC	CASSPGEETQYF
TRBJ1-1	NA	NA	TRBV19	TGTGCCAGTAAAGACAGGACCTGGGGGGAAGCTTTCTTT	CASKDRTWGEAFF